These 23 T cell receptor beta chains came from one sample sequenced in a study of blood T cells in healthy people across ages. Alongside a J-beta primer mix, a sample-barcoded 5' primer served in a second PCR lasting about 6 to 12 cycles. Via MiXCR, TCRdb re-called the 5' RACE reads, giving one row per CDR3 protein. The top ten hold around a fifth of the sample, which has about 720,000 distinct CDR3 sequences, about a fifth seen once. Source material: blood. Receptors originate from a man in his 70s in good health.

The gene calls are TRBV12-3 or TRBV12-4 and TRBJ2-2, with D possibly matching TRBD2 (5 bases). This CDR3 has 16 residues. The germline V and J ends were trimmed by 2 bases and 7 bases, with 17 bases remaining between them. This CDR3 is CASSLPGRGSVGELFF. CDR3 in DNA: TGTGCCAGCAGTTTACCCGGACGGGGTTCGGTCGGGGAGCTGTTTTTT.

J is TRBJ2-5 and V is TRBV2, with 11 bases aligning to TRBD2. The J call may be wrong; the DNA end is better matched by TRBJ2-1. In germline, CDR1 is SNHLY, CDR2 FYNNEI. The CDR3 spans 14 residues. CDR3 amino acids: CASSGDSGRDEQFF. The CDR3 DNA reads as TGTGCCAGCAGTGGTGATAGCGGGAGGGATGAGCAGTTCTTC.

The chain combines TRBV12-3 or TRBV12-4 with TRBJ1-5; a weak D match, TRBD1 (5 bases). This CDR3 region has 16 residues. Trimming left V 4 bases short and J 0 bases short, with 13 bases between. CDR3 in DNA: TGTGCCAGCAGTTCAGGGACGATTTATAGCAATCAGCCCCAGCATTTT. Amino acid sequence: CASSSGTIYSNQPQHF.

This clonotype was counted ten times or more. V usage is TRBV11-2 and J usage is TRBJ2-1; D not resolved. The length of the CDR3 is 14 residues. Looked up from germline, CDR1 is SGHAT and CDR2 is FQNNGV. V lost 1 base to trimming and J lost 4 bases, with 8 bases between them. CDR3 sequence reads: CASSLGLQYNEQFF. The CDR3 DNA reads TGTGCCAGCAGCTTAGGTCTCCAGTACAATGAGCAGTTCTTC. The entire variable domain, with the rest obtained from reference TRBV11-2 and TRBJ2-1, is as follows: EAGVAQSPRYKIIEKRQSVAFWCNPISGHATLYWYQQILGQGPKLLIQFQNNGVVDDSQLPKDRFSAERLKGVDSTLKIQPAKLEDSAVYLCASSLGLQYNEQFFGPGTRLTVL.

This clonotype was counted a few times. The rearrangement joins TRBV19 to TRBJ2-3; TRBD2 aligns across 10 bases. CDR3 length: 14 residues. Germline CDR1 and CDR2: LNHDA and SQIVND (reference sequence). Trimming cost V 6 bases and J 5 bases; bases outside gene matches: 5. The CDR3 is CASSEGLARDTQYF. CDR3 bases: TGTGCCAGTAGCGAGGGACTAGCGAGAGATACGCAGTATTTT.

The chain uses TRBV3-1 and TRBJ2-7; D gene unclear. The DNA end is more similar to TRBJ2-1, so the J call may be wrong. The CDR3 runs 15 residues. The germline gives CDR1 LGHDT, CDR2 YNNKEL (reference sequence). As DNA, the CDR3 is TGTGCCAGCAGCCAAGTATCTGGCTTCTCAAATGAGCAGTTCTTC. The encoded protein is CASSQVSGFSNEQFF.

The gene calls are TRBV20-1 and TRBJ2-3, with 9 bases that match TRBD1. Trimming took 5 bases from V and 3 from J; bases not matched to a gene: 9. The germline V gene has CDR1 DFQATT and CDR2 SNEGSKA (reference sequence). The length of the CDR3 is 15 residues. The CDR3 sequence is CSASNRGRGTDTQYF. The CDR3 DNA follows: TGCAGTGCTTCTAACAGGGGGCGTGGGACAGATACGCAGTATTTT.

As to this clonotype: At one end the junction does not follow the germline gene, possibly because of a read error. As DNA, the CDR3 is TGCAGTGCTAGCGACATGGTGCGGCGTAATCACCCCCAGCATTTT. Its translation is CSASDMVRRNHPQHF. The chain combines TRBV20-1 with TRBJ1-5; D gene unclear. Germline CDR1 is DFQATT and CDR2 is SNEGSKA (reference sequence). The CDR3 totals 15 residues.

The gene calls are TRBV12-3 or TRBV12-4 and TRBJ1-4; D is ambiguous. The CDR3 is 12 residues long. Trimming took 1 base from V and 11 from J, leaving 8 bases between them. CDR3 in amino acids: CASSLGALKLFF. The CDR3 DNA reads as TGTGCCAGCAGTTTAGGGGCTCTCAAACTGTTTTTT.

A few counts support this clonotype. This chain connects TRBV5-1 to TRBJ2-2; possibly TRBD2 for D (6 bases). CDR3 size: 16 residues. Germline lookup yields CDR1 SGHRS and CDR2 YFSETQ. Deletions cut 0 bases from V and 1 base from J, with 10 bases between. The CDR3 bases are TGCGCCAGCAGCTTGGATGGGCGGGGGAACACCGGGGAGCTGTTTTTT. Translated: CASSLDGRGNTGELFF.

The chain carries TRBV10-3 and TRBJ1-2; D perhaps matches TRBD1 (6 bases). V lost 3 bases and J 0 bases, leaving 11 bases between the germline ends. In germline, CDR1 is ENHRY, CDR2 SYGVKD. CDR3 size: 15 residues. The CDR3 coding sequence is TGTGCCATCAGTGAAACGGACAGTCCTAACTATGGCTACACCTTC. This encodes CAISETDSPNYGYTF.

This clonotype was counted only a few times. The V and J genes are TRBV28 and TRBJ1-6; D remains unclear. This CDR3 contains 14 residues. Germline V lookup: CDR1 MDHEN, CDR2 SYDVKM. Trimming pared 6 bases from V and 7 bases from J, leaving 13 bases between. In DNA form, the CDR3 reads TGTGCCAGCAGCACACGAAGGCGGAATTCACCCCTCCACTTT. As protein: CASSTRRRNSPLHF.

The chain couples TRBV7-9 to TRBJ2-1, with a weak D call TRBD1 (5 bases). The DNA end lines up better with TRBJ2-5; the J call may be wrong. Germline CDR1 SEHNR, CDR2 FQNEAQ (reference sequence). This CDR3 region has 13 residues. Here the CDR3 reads CASSKDTQETQYF. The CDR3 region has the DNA TGTGCCAGCAGCAAGGACACCCAAGAGACCCAGTACTTC.

The DNA for the CDR3 is TGTGCCAGCAGCGGAGACCGGGACAGGGGTGGCAATGAGCAGTTCTTC. It is translated as CASSGDRDRGGNEQFF. This chain links TRBV7-3 with TRBJ2-1; TRBD1 agrees at 10 bases. Germline-derived CDR1 and CDR2 are SGHTA and FQGTGA. The CDR3 sequence is 16 residues long. The V and J ends lost 5 bases and 6 bases, in that order; junction bases with no gene match: 10. Combining the CDR3 with reference TRBV7-3 and TRBJ2-1 gives the whole variable domain GAGVSQTPSNKVTEKGKYVELRCDPISGHTALYWYRQSLGQGPEFLIYFQGTGAADDSGLPNDRFFAVRPEGSVSTLKIQRTERGDSAVYLCASSGDRDRGGNEQFFGPGTRLTVL.

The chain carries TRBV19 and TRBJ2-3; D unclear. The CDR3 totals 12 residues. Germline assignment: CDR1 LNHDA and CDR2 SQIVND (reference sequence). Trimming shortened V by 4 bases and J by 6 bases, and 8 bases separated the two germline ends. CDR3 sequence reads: CASSTEPDTQYF. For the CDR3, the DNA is TGTGCCAGTAGTACAGAACCCGATACGCAGTATTTT.

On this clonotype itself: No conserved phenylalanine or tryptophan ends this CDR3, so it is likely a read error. CDR3 sequence: CASTNPTGYGYTV. The CDR3 DNA reads TGTGCCAGCACCAACCCGACAGGGTATGGCTACACCGTC. This chain links TRBV28 with TRBJ1-2, with TRBD1 identical over 7 bases. Germline-derived CDR1 and CDR2 are MDHEN and SYDVKM. There are 13 residues in the CDR3. The ends lost 7 bases at V and 5 bases at J; junction bases unmatched: 7.

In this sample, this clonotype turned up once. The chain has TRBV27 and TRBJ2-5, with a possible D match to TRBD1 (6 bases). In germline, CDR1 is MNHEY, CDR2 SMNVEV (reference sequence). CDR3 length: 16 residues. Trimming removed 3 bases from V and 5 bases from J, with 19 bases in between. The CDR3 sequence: CASSLGARITRETQYF. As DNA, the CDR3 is TGTGCCAGCAGTTTGGGGGCTAGGATTACGAGGGAGACCCAGTACTTC.

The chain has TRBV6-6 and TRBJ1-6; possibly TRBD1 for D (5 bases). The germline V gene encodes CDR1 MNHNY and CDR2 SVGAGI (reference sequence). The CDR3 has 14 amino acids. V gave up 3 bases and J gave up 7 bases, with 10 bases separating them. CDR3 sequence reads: CASSYSGTNSPLHF. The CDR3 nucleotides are TGTGCCAGCAGTTATTCCGGGACCAATTCACCCCTCCACTTT.

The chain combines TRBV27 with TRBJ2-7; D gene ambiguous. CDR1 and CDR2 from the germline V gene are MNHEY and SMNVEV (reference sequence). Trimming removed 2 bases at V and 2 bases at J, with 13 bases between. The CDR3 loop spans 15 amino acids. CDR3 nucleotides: TGTGCCAGCAGTTTAGGTGATAGAAGGCCCTACGAGCAGTACTTC. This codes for CASSLGDRRPYEQYF.

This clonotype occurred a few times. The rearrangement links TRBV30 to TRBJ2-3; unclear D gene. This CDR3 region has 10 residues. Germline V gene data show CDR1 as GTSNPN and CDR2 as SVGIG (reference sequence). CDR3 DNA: TGTGGGCTAACCACAGATACGCAGTATTTT. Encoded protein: CGLTTDTQYF. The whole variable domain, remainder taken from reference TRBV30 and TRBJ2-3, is SQTIHQWPATLVQPVGSPLSLECTVEGTSNPNLYWYRQAAGRGLQLLFYSVGIGQISSEVPQNLSASRPQDRQFILSSKKLLLSDSGFYLCGLTTDTQYFGPGTRLTVL.

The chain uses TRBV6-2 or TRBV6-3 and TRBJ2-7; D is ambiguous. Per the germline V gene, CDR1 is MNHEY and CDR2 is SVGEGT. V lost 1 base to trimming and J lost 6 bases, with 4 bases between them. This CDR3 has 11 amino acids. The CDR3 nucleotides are TGTGCCAGCAGTTACTATGGCGAGCAGTACTTC. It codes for CASSYYGEQYF.

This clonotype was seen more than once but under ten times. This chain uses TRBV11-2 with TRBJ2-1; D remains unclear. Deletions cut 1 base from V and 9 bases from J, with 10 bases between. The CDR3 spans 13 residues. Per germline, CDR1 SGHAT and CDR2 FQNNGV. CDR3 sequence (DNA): TGTGCCAGCAGCTTAGTTTCCGTTCGTGAGCAGTTCTTC. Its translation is CASSLVSVREQFF.

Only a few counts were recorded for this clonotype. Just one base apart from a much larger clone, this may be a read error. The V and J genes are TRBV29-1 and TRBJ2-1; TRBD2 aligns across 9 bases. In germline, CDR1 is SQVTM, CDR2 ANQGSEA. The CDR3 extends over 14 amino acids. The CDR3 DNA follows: TGCAGCGCTCGAGCGGGGGGCTCCTCCAATGAGCAGTTCTTC. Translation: CSARAGGSSNEQFF.